One and the same sample provided the 9 T cell receptor beta chains below, sequenced in a study of blood T cell repertoires in COVID-19. Method: immunoSEQ multiplex PCR; TCRdb's copy keeps in-frame clones and lacks some. This table holds around 390,000 clones, 85% to 90% found once. The sample was PBMCs or T cells enriched from blood (not recorded which). The origin of the receptors is a woman in her forties or fifties who had recovered from COVID-19.

V usage is TRBV5-5 and J usage is TRBJ1-3; possible D gene TRBD1, 6 bases. Trimming left V 5 bases short and J 0 bases short, with 18 bases between. The CDR3 sequence is 17 residues long. CDR1 and CDR2 from the germline V gene are SGHKS and YYEKEE (reference sequence). The CDR3 region has the DNA TGTGCCAGCAGTCTAATGACAGGCCGCCTCTCTGGAAACACCATATATTTT. This translates into CASSLMTGRLSGNTIYF.

This clone was recorded once. V usage is TRBV25-1 and J usage is TRBJ1-2; D gene uncertain. Trimming cost V 4 bases and J 8 bases, with 8 bases left between them. This CDR3 region has 11 residues. Germline-derived CDR1 and CDR2 are MGHDK and SYGVNS. This CDR3 is CASSVVGGYTF. The CDR3 coding sequence is TGTGCCAGCAGTGTGGTCGGGGGCTACACCTTC.

The chain uses TRBV12-3 or TRBV12-4 and TRBJ2-7, with D unclear. CDR3 size: 13 residues. V was trimmed by 1 base and J by 1 base, leaving 5 bases between them. DNA of the CDR3: TGTGCCAGCAGTTTAGACTATTCCTACGAGCAGTACTTC. This translates into CASSLDYSYEQYF.

The chain is built from TRBV7-2 and TRBJ1-2; no clear D. Looked up from germline, CDR1 is SGHTA and CDR2 is FQGNSA. Trimming pared 5 bases from V and 5 bases from J, leaving 12 bases between. The CDR3 has 13 residues. The CDR3 nucleotides read TGTGCCAGCAGCCTGTCCAGTGAATATGGCTACACCTTC. Translated, it gives CASSLSSEYGYTF. Variable domain in full (rest from reference TRBV7-2 and TRBJ1-2): GAGVSQSPSNKVTEKGKDVELRCDPISGHTALYWYRQSLGQGLEFLIYFQGNSAPDKSGLPSDRFSAERTGGSVSTLTIQRTQQEDSAVYLCASSLSSEYGYTFGSGTRLTVV.

In its sample, this clone was seen once. V and J are TRBV5-1 and TRBJ1-6; a weak D match, TRBD1 (5 bases). V was pared by 4 bases and J by 8 bases, with 16 bases between. Germline-derived CDR1 and CDR2 are SGHRS and YFSETQ. The CDR3 length is 15 residues. DNA for the CDR3: TGCGCCAGCAGCCACGGGGGTAGGGGAGATTCACCCCTCCACTTT. This gives the protein CASSHGGRGDSPLHF.

This chain connects TRBV19 to TRBJ1-1, with TRBD1 as a possible D gene (6 bases). Germline CDR1 and CDR2: LNHDA and SQIVND (reference sequence). V lost 3 bases to trimming and J lost 8 bases, with 25 bases between them. The CDR3 has 17 residues. The CDR3 protein is CASSIGNLTITGPEAFF. The CDR3 DNA reads as TGTGCCAGTAGTATTGGGAACTTGACAATAACAGGGCCCGAAGCTTTCTTT.

For the CDR3, the DNA is TGTGCCAGCAGCTTGAAATTCGAGGCTGGAAACACCATATATTTT. Its translation is CASSLKFEAGNTIYF. The chain has TRBV7-9 and TRBJ1-3, with D unresolved. The germline V gene has CDR1 SEHNR and CDR2 FQNEAQ (reference sequence). With 3 bases removed from V and 2 bases from J, the gap between germline ends came to 11 bases. CDR3 length: 15 residues. Full variable domain (outside the CDR3, taken from reference TRBV7-9 and TRBJ1-3): DTGVSQNPRHKITKRGQNVTFRCDPISEHNRLYWYRQTLGQGPEFLTYFQNEAQLEKSRLLSDRFSAERPKGSFSTLEIQRTEQGDSAMYLCASSLKFEAGNTIYFGEGSWLTVV.

This chain joins TRBV18 and TRBJ1-1; 11 bases are a match to TRBD1. The CDR3 has 16 amino acids. With V trimmed by 2 bases and J by 5 bases, 7 bases remained unmatched. In germline, CDR1 is KGHSH, CDR2 LQKENI. In DNA form, the CDR3 reads TGTGCCAGCTCACCAATCTCGGGACAGGGGGTGACTGAAGCTTTCTTT. Translating it yields CASSPISGQGVTEAFF.

The chain uses TRBV28 and TRBJ1-5; perhaps TRBD1 as D (5 bases). V shed 8 bases and J shed 4 bases, with 24 bases lying between them. Germline V gives CDR1 MDHEN, CDR2 SYDVKM. The CDR3 is made up of 17 amino acids. The CDR3 sequence: CASLVEGWPLGNQPQHF. CDR3 sequence (DNA): TGTGCCAGCCTGGTGGAGGGGTGGCCTTTAGGAAATCAGCCCCAGCATTTT.